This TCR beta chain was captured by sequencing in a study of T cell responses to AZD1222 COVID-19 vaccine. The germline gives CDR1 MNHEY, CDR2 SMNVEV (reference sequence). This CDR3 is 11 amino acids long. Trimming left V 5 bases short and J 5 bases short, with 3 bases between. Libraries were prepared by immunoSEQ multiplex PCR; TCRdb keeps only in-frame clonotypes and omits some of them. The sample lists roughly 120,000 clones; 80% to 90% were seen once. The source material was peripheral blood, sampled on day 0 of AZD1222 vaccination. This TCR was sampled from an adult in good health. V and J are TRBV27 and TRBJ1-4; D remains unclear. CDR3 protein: CASSPNEKLFF. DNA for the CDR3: TGTGCCAGCAGTCCAAATGAAAAACTGTTTTTT.